This TCR beta chain was sequenced during a study of T cell responses to AZD1222 COVID-19 vaccine. Study findings and constraints: The repertoires were collected only after the peak T cell response.

Worth noting for this clone: Its antigen is not identified.

V lost 6 bases and J lost 5, with 12 bases in between. The CDR3 totals 13 residues. Sequencing was performed with immunoSEQ multiplex PCR; in TCRdb, only in-frame clones are kept and a portion is missing. Found here are around 160,000 clones, approximately 90% of them singletons; the top ten hold 4.5% to 6.5%. The receptor's source is an adult in good health. V usage is TRBV12-3 or TRBV12-4 and J usage is TRBJ2-3, with D perhaps matching TRBD1 (6 bases). Here the sequenced sample was peripheral blood, taken on day 0 of AZD1222 vaccination. CDR3 in amino acids: CASRPDRKDTQYF. As DNA, the CDR3 is TGTGCCAGCAGGCCAGACAGGAAAGATACGCAGTATTTT.